The 22 T cell receptor beta chains given below trace back to one sample, sequenced in a study of blood T cell repertoires in COVID-19. Here immunoSEQ multiplex PCR was the method, and the copy in TCRdb shows in-frame clones only, minus some. This sample has roughly 86,000 clones, with approximately 82% found just once. The sequencing sample was made of peripheral blood. These receptors were obtained from a human donor in a cohort sampled during active COVID-19.

The chain uses TRBV24-1 and TRBJ2-3; 12 nucleotides match TRBD2. CDR3 length equals 13 residues. CDR1 is KGHDR and CDR2 is SFDVKD in the germline V gene. The V gene end was trimmed by 6 bases and the J gene end by 9 bases; junction bases not matched to a gene: 3. Written as DNA, the CDR3 is TGTGCCACCAGTAGGCTAGCGGGGGGGACGCAGTATTTT. It specifies CATSRLAGGTQYF.

The rearrangement joins TRBV5-1 to TRBJ2-6, with TRBD1 matching 8 bases. J lost 0 bases, V lost 2 bases, and 7 bases had no gene match. The CDR3 contains 18 residues. Looked up from germline, CDR1 is SGHRS and CDR2 is YFSETQ. The CDR3 DNA reads as TGCGCCAGCAGCTTCAGCCCCCAGGGGGCCTCTGGGGCCAACGTCCTGACTTTC. Amino acid sequence: CASSFSPQGASGANVLTF. Filled out from reference TRBV5-1 and TRBJ2-6, the complete variable domain reads KAGVTQTPRYLIKTRGQQVTLSCSPISGHRSVSWYQQTPGQGLQFLFEYFSETQRNKGNFPGRFSGRQFSNSRSEMNVSTLELGDSALYLCASSFSPQGASGANVLTFGAGSRLTVL.

There are a few counts of this clone. CDR3: CASSSAVGGGRVEQFF. The CDR3 DNA follows: TGTGCCAGCAGTTCCGCCGTCGGCGGGGGGAGGGTTGAGCAGTTCTTC. The genes are TRBV27 and TRBJ2-1, with 8 bases matching TRBD2. The CDR3 spans 16 residues. J was trimmed by 9 bases and V by 4 bases; bases with no gene match: 14. From germline, CDR1 is MNHEY and CDR2 SMNVEV (reference sequence).

J is TRBJ1-4 and V is TRBV11-2; 10 nucleotides agree with TRBD1. From germline, CDR1 is SGHAT and CDR2 FQNNGV. The V gene end was trimmed by 5 bases and the J gene end by 5 bases; junction bases not matched to a gene: 11. The CDR3 length is 17 residues. The CDR3 nucleotides read TGTGCCAGCAGCCCCCACCCCGGGGACAGGGGAAATGAAAAACTGTTTTTT. It translates to CASSPHPGDRGNEKLFF.

The chain couples TRBV6-5 to TRBJ1-4; D uncertain. This CDR3 is built from 14 residues. V shed 8 bases and J shed 6 bases, with 16 bases lying between them. Germline-derived CDR1 and CDR2 are MNHEY and SVGAGI. The CDR3 region is CASAGNSRYEKLFF. As DNA, the CDR3 is TGTGCCAGCGCTGGAAACAGCCGGTATGAAAAACTGTTTTTT.

J is TRBJ2-7 and V is TRBV2, with a tentative D call TRBD1 (6 bases). From germline, CDR1 is SNHLY and CDR2 FYNNEI. Deletions cut 2 bases from V and 6 bases from J, with 11 bases between. The CDR3 is 13 amino acids. In DNA form, the CDR3 reads TGTGCCAGCAGTGAACGTCAGGACAGCGAGCAGTACTTC. It is translated as CASSERQDSEQYF.

The chain recombines TRBV7-6 with TRBJ1-5; 7 nucleotides agree with TRBD1. Per the germline V gene, CDR1 is SGHVS and CDR2 is FNYEAQ. The CDR3 is 15 residues long. J lost 7 bases, V lost 5 bases, and 11 bases had no gene match. CDR3 sequence: CASSPRQGRNQPQHF. DNA of the CDR3: TGTGCCAGCAGCCCAAGACAGGGAAGGAACCAGCCCCAGCATTTT.

V usage is TRBV11-2 and J usage is TRBJ2-7; tentatively, D is TRBD1 (5 bases). V shed 8 bases and J shed 3 bases, with 20 bases lying between them. Germline CDR1 is SGHAT and CDR2 is FQNNGV. CDR3 length: 15 residues. This chain's CDR3 is CASGLTDSSVYEQYF. Here the CDR3 DNA reads TGTGCCAGCGGATTAACTGACAGTTCGGTCTACGAGCAGTACTTC.

In its sample, this clone was seen a few times. The chain has TRBV11-2 and TRBJ1-1, with 9 bases that match TRBD1. Losses at the gene ends were 1 base for V and 11 bases for J; bases not matched to a gene: 2. CDR1 and CDR2 from the germline V gene are SGHAT and FQNNGV. The CDR3 spans 12 residues. The CDR3 DNA reads as TGTGCCAGCAGCTTAGGACAGGGGGTGGCTTTCTTT. Its protein product is CASSLGQGVAFF. Full variable domain (remainder filled in from reference TRBV11-2 and TRBJ1-1): EAGVAQSPRYKIIEKRQSVAFWCNPISGHATLYWYQQILGQGPKLLIQFQNNGVVDDSQLPKDRFSAERLKGVDSTLKIQPAKLEDSAVYLCASSLGQGVAFFGQGTRLTVV.

Only one count was recorded for this clone. This sequence joins TRBV5-5 and TRBJ1-5; no reliable D call. V was clipped by 0 bases and J by 1 base, with 8 bases between them. Germline V lookup: CDR1 SGHKS, CDR2 YYEKEE (reference sequence). The length of the CDR3 is 15 residues. CDR3 coding DNA: TGTGCCAGCAGCTTGGCTTTGGGCAGCAATCAGCCCCAGCATTTT. This sequence encodes CASSLALGSNQPQHF.

This sequence joins TRBV5-6 and TRBJ2-3; 8 bases line up with TRBD1. CDR1 is SGHDT and CDR2 is YYEEEE in the germline V gene. There are 15 residues in the CDR3. Trimming took 3 bases from V and 2 from J; bases not matched to a gene: 5. The CDR3 region is CASSWGTGLTDTQYF. In DNA, the CDR3 is TGTGCCAGCAGCTGGGGGACAGGCCTCACAGATACGCAGTATTTT.

DNA for the CDR3: TGTGCCAGCAGGTTCCGGGGGGCCCCTCAGTTCTTC. This codes for CASRFRGAPQFF. This chain joins TRBV28 and TRBJ2-1; D is possibly TRBD2 (7 bases). CDR3 length equals 12 residues. The ends were cut back, 6 bases at V and 13 bases at J, with 16 bases in the middle. Germline V gene lookup returns CDR1 MDHEN and CDR2 SYDVKM.

This clone was seen a few times. The V gene is TRBV6-1, the J gene TRBJ1-6; TRBD1 might be the D (5 bases). Germline lookup yields CDR1 MNHNS and CDR2 SASEGT. The V gene lost 1 base and the J gene lost 10 bases, with 14 bases spanning the gap. The CDR3 is 15 amino acids. The CDR3 sequence: CASSEDILGGSPLHF. The CDR3, as DNA: TGTGCCAGCAGTGAAGATATCCTGGGGGGGTCACCCCTCCACTTT.

The CDR3 region is CASSYTTNEKLFF. DNA of the CDR3: TGTGCCAGCAGTTATACAACTAATGAAAAACTGTTTTTT. This chain joins TRBV6-5 and TRBJ1-4; D is undetermined. V lost 3 bases and J 0 bases, leaving 2 bases between the germline ends. This CDR3 has 13 amino acids. Germline loops: CDR1 MNHEY, CDR2 SVGAGI.

V and J are TRBV11-2 and TRBJ1-4, with D maybe TRBD1 (6 bases). Per germline, CDR1 SGHAT and CDR2 FQNNGV. Trimming removed 3 bases at V and 2 bases at J, with 13 bases between. This CDR3 contains 16 residues. CDR3 loop: CASSFRRQGTNEKLFF. CDR3 nucleotides: TGTGCCAGCAGCTTTAGGCGTCAGGGGACTAATGAAAAACTGTTTTTT.

This chain joins TRBV15 and TRBJ2-3, with TRBD2 matching over 10 bases. The CDR3 runs to 17 residues. V trimming: 0 bases; J trimming: 1 base; junction bases outside the gene matches: 4. CDR1 LNHNV and CDR2 YYDKDF come from the germline V gene (reference sequence). Here the CDR3 reads CATSRDPLAGGTDTQYF. In DNA, the CDR3 is TGTGCCACCAGCAGAGATCCCCTAGCGGGGGGCACAGATACGCAGTATTTT.

J is TRBJ2-7 and V is TRBV5-1; 9 nucleotides match TRBD1. Germline V gives CDR1 SGHRS, CDR2 YFSETQ. J was trimmed by 6 bases and V by 4 bases; bases with no gene match: 8. CDR3 length: 14 amino acids. The CDR3 here is CASSPGGQGGEQYF. The DNA for the CDR3 is TGCGCCAGCAGCCCTGGGGGACAGGGAGGCGAGCAGTACTTC.

The J gene is TRBJ2-1, the V gene TRBV7-2, with D tentatively TRBD1 (5 bases). Looked up from germline, CDR1 is SGHTA and CDR2 is FQGNSA. V was pared by 1 base and J by 7 bases, with 17 bases between. The CDR3 runs to 16 residues. The CDR3 reads CASSLVGQGVLNEQFF. As DNA, the CDR3 is TGTGCCAGCAGCTTAGTTGGTCAGGGTGTCCTAAATGAGCAGTTCTTC.

J is TRBJ2-7 and V is TRBV27; 12 nucleotides align to TRBD2. With V trimmed by 2 bases and J by 4 bases, 6 bases remained unmatched. The germline V gene encodes CDR1 MNHEY and CDR2 SMNVEV (reference sequence). The CDR3 contains 16 residues. The CDR3 sequence: CASSLVLAGGGYEQYF. The CDR3 DNA reads as TGTGCCAGCAGTTTAGTACTAGCGGGGGGTGGTTACGAGCAGTACTTC.

The chain joins TRBV4-1 to TRBJ1-1; 8 nucleotides agree with TRBD1. The germline V gene has CDR1 MGHRA and CDR2 YSYEKL. J was trimmed by 6 bases and V by 1 base; bases with no gene match: 7. CDR3 length: 15 amino acids. CDR3 residues: CASSQGTGHYSEAFF. CDR3 sequence (DNA): TGCGCCAGCAGCCAAGGGACAGGGCATTATTCTGAAGCTTTCTTT.

The rearrangement uses TRBV30 and TRBJ2-5; D is unclear. Germline V gene data show CDR1 as GTSNPN and CDR2 as SVGIG (reference sequence). This CDR3 comprises 12 residues. The ends were cut back, 1 base at V and 2 bases at J, with 5 bases in the middle. CDR3 amino acids: CAWSGGQETQYF. CDR3 nucleotides: TGTGCCTGGAGTGGCGGTCAAGAGACCCAGTACTTC.

This clone showed up just a few times. This chain connects TRBV21-1 to TRBJ2-7; the DNA was not compared with TRBD1, the D call given in the table. TRBV21-1 is annotated as a pseudogene. This CDR3 has 14 residues. Here the CDR3 reads CASNRQGLTYEQYF. CDR3 DNA sequence: TGTGCCAGCAACCGACAGGGCCTTACCTACGAGCAGTACTTC.